This T cell receptor (beta chain) was captured by sequencing in a study of cytomegalovirus exposure and HLA in healthy donors. Study background: Unique TCRs from HLA-typed donors, 65 million to 85 million of them, were held in an early data release.

Study-level findings and limits: Later, TCR association rates were found to vary by HLA locus, highest for DRB1 and lowest for HLA-C. It was reportedly the case that the classifier diagnosed cytomegalovirus status with high specificity and sensitivity.

Concerning this clone: Its target is not known.

The CDR3 is made up of 14 amino acids. Germline loops: CDR1 ENHRY, CDR2 SYGVKD. Deletions cut 3 bases from V and 5 bases from J, with 13 bases between. Vbeta (60) and Jbeta (13) primers were used in the PCR. Per the study methods: Approximately 10 million shared chains were among some 80 million unique TCR beta chains counted in a later analysis. The protocol was immunoSEQ multiplex PCR, while the TCRdb copy is restricted to in-frame clones and leaves out a portion. D and trimming come from the DNA, and the V and J calls and clone size come from that table. The table has around 130,000 clones, around 80% seen once.

The rearrangement uses TRBV10-3 and TRBJ1-2, with D perhaps TRBD1 (5 bases). Sequenced: PBMCs. The receptor's source is a young woman in good health and CMV-seronegative. CDR3 sequence: CAISDQGGWYGYTF. CDR3 sequence (DNA): TGTGCCATCAGTGACCAGGGAGGTTGGTATGGCTACACCTTC.